This TCR beta chain was found in a study of blood T cells in healthy people across ages. As regards this clonotype: Its antigen is not known.

The authors ran a second PCR of about 7 to 11 cycles using a sample-barcoded 5' primer and a J-beta primer mix. One entry per CDR3 protein results from TCRdb running MiXCR on the 5' RACE reads. The data hold roughly 1.5 million distinct CDR3 sequences, with under 55% observed a single time. This CDR3 is built from 16 residues. The germline CDR1 and CDR2 sequences are MNHEY and SMNVEV (reference sequence). Study conclusions and caveats: Those diversity estimates obtained from one million T cells were thought to be underestimates. Observed TCR beta diversity showed a strong correlation with the percentage of naive T cells as measured by flow cytometry.

Aged about 6 to 100, donors were systemically healthy Caucasians from Russia. This TCR was recovered from a woman younger than 30 in good health. The chain uses TRBV27 and TRBJ2-5; possibly TRBD2 for D (6 bases). The DNA end favors TRBJ2-7, so the J call may be wrong. The sequenced sample consisted of blood. The CDR3 loop is CASSPVGGVTRYEQYF. The DNA of the CDR3 is TGTGCCAGCTCCCCGGTGGGGGGAGTGACACGATACGAGCAGTACTTC.